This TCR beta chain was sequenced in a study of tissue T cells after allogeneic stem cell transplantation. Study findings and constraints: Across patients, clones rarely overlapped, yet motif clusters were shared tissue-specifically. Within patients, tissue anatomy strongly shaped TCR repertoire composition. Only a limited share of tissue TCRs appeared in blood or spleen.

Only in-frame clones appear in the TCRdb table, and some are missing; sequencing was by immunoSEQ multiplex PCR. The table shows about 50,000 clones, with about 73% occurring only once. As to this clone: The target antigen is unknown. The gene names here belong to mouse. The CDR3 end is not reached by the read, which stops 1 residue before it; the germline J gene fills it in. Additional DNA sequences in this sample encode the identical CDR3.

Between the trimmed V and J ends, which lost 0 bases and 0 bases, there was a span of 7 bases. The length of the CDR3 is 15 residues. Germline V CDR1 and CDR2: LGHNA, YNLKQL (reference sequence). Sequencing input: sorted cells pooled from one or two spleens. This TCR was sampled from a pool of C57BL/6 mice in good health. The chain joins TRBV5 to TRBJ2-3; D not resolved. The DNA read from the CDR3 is TGTGCCAGCAGCCAAGAGGGAGGTAGTGCAGAAACGCTGTAT. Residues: CASSQEGGSAETLY. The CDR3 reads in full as CASSQEGGSAETLYF.